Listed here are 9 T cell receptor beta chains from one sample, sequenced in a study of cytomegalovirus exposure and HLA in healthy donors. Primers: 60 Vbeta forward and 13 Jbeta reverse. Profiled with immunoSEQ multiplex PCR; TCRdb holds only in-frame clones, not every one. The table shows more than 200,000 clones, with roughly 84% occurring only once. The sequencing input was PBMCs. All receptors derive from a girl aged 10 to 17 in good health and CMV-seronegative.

CDR3 nucleotides: TGTGCCAGCAGTGATCGTCTAGCGGGAGACTACGAGCAGTACTTC. Amino acids: CASSDRLAGDYEQYF. This rearrangement joins TRBV2 to TRBJ2-7, with 10 bases identical to TRBD2. This CDR3 has 15 residues. The V gene's germline CDR1 is SNHLY and CDR2 FYNNEI. The J segment lost 3 bases and the V segment lost 3 bases, leaving 5 bases of the junction unmatched.

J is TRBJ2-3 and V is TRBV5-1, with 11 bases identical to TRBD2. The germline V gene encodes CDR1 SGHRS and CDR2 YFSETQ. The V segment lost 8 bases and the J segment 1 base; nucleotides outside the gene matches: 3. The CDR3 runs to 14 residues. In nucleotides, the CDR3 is TGCGCCAGTGAGACTAGCGGGGGCACAGATACGCAGTATTTT. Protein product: CASETSGGTDTQYF. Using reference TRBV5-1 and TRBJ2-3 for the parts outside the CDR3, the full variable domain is KAGVTQTPRYLIKTRGQQVTLSCSPISGHRSVSWYQQTPGQGLQFLFEYFSETQRNKGNFPGRFSGRQFSNSRSEMNVSTLELGDSALYLCASETSGGTDTQYFGPGTRLTVL.

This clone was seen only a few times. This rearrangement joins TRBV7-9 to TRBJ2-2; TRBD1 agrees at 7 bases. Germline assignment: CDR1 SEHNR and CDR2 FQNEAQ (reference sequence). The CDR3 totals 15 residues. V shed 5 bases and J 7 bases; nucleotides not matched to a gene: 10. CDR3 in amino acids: CASSPKGAQGGELFF. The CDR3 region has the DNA TGTGCCAGCAGCCCAAAGGGGGCGCAAGGCGGGGAGCTGTTTTTT. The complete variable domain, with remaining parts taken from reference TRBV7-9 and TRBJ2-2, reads DTGVSQNPRHKITKRGQNVTFRCDPISEHNRLYWYRQTLGQGPEFLTYFQNEAQLEKSRLLSDRFSAERPKGSFSTLEIQRTEQGDSAMYLCASSPKGAQGGELFFGEGSRLTVL.

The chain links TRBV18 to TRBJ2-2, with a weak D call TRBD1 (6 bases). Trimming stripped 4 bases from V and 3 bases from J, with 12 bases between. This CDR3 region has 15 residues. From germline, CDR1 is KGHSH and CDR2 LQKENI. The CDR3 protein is CASSLAQGYTGELFF. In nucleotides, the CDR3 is TGTGCCAGCTCACTAGCACAGGGTTACACCGGGGAGCTGTTTTTT.

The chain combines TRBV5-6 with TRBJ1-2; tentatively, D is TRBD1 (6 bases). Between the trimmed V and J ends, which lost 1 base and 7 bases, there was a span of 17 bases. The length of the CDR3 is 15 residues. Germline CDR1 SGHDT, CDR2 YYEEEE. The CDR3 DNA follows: TGTGCCAGCAGCTTGAATCAGGGGTTGATGGGTGGCTACACCTTC. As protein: CASSLNQGLMGGYTF.

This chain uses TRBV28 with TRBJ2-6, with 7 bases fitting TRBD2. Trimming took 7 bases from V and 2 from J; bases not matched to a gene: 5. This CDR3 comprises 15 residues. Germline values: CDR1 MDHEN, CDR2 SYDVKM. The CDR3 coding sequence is TGTGCCAGCATGGCGGGGGTGGCTGGGGCCAACGTCCTGACTTTC. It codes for CASMAGVAGANVLTF.

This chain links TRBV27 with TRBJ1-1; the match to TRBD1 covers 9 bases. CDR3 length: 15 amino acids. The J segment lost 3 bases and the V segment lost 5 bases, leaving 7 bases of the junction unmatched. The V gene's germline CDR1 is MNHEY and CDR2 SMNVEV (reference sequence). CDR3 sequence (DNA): TGTGCCAGCAGTCCGAACAGGGGGCGGGACACTGAAGCTTTCTTT. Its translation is CASSPNRGRDTEAFF.

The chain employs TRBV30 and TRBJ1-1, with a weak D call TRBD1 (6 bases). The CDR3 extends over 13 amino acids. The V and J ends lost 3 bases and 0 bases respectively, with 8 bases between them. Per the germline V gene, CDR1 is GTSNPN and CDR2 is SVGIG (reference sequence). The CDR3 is CAWSRTVNTEAFF. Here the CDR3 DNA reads TGTGCCTGGAGCCGGACAGTGAACACTGAAGCTTTCTTT. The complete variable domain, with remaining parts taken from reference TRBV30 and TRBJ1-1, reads SQTIHQWPATLVQPVGSPLSLECTVEGTSNPNLYWYRQAAGRGLQLLFYSVGIGQISSEVPQNLSASRPQDRQFILSSKKLLLSDSGFYLCAWSRTVNTEAFFGQGTRLTVV.

The CDR3 DNA reads TGTGCCAGCTCACCACTCCCCTCGGCAGGGGAACACGAGCAGTACTTC. Protein sequence: CASSPLPSAGEHEQYF. The V call is TRBV18, the J call TRBJ2-7; tentatively, D is TRBD1 (6 bases). This CDR3 is built from 16 residues. CDR1 is KGHSH and CDR2 is LQKENI in the germline V gene. V gave up 1 base and J gave up 5 bases, with 18 bases separating them.